This T cell receptor beta chain was found in a study of shared clonotypes between healthy human individuals. Authors' processing steps: ImmunoSEQ sequences covered only the junction and lacked quality scores; filtering therefore differed. The table came from immunoSEQ multiplex PCR; TCRdb's copy has only in-frame clones and leaves some out. V and J calls and clone size are given by that table; D and trimming were obtained from the DNA. The profile shows about 680,000 clones, about 91% of them singletons. Naive-designated CD8 cells lacked CD45RO, were positively enriched for CCR7, and omitted terminally differentiated effector memory CD45RA+ cells. All donors qualified as healthy HIV-negative adults and had experienced no recent acute infections or vaccinations. The source material was naive CD8+ T cells sorted from blood. The clonotype originates from a man aged 30 to 45 in good health.

The CDR3 DNA is TGCGCCAGCAGCTTGTTTGGGACTAGCGGGAGTCGGTATGAGCAGTTCTTC. Residues: CASSLFGTSGSRYEQFF. V is TRBV5-1 and J is TRBJ2-1, with 14 bases lining up with TRBD2. CDR1 SGHRS and CDR2 YFSETQ come from the germline V gene. The CDR3 has 17 residues. J was trimmed by 8 bases and V by 1 base; bases with no gene match: 8.